Listed below are T cell receptor beta chains from one sample, sequenced in a study of blood T cell repertoires in COVID-19. The data were produced by immunoSEQ multiplex PCR, yet TCRdb's version contains in-frame clones alone and is incomplete. The sample lists a few hundred thousand clones, 85% to 90% seen once, with about a tenth in the top ten. The sample was peripheral blood. The receptors were gathered from a woman between 50 and 59 years old with COVID-19, enrolled during active disease. Both conserved end residues are part of each CDR3. Fields, in order: J gene, V gene, CDR3 protein.

>TRBJ1-4|TRBV19
CASQGAGGEKLFF
>TRBJ1-1|TRBV6-5
CASLTMVGLGTEAFF
>TRBJ1-1|TRBV19
CASSIHRDAAEAFF
>TRBJ2-3|TRBV2
CASRRDTQYF
>TRBJ2-1|TRBV18
CASSPPGGEQFF
>TRBJ2-1|TRBV5-4
CASRPGTDIANEQFF
>TRBJ2-5|TRBV7-2
CASSEDWETQYF
>TRBJ2-1|TRBV19
CASSIPSGGLYNEQFF
>TRBJ2-1|TRBV11-3
CASSSGLAGGLDNEQFF
>TRBJ1-6|TRBV5-5
CASSPGQGASSNSPLHF
>TRBJ2-3|TRBV5-1
CASSFFSGGATDTQYF
>TRBJ2-5|TRBV9
CASSATAGQETQYF
>TRBJ1-1|TRBV19
CATRDRGGTEAFF
>TRBJ2-7|TRBV7-9
CASSLVERVNEQYF
>TRBJ1-1|TRBV5-5
CASSFMTMNTEAFF
>TRBJ2-4|TRBV11-3
CASSLEGGVAKNIQYF
>TRBJ1-3|TRBV6-6
CASSDPGFIRNTIYF
>TRBJ2-1|TRBV25-1
CASKGQGPYNEQFF